The clone carrying this T cell receptor (beta chain) appeared a few times. Its antigen is unknown. These data originate in a study of CD8+CD57+ T cells in acquired aplastic anemia. Study-level points and caveats: Patients and controls were not found to differ significantly in CD8+ Simpson's diversity.

Profiling that covered TCR beta VDJ and CDR3 relied on genomic DNA as its template. TCRdb reanalysed the reads using MiXCR and keeps one entry per CDR3 protein. The sample lists tens of thousands of distinct CDR3 sequences; about half were seen once. This CDR3 spans 15 amino acids. V was cut by 5 bases and J by 0 bases, with 11 bases left in between. Germline CDR1 and CDR2: SNHLY and FYNNEI. This TCR was recovered from a human donor in good health, serving as a control. The chain recombines TRBV2 with TRBJ2-1, with D possibly matching TRBD1 (5 bases). The source material was sorted CD4+, CD8+, or CD8+CD57+ T cells (not recorded which) from PBMCs. CDR3 amino acids: CASSLRQSSYNEQFF. CDR3 coding DNA: TGTGCCAGCAGTTTAAGACAGAGCTCCTACAATGAGCAGTTCTTC.